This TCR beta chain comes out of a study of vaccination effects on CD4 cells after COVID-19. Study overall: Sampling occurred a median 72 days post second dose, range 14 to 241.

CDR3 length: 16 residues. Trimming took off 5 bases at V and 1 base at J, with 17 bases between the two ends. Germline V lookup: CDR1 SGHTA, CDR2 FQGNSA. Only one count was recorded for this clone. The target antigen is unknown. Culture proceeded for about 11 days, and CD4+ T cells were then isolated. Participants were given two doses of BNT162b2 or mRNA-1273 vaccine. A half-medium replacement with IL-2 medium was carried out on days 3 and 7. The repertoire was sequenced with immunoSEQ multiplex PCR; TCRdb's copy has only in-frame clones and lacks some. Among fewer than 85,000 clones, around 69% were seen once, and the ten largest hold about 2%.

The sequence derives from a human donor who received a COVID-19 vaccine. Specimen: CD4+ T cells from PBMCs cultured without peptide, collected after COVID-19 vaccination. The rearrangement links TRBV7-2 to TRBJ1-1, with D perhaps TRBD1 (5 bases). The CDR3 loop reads CASSQKRGIGNTEAFF. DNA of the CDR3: TGTGCCAGCAGCCAAAAAAGGGGCATAGGGAACACTGAAGCTTTCTTT.